This T cell receptor (beta chain) stems from a study of T cell responses to AZD1222 COVID-19 vaccine. On this clone itself: Antigen specificity is unknown.

Trimming left V 2 bases short and J 3 bases short, with 16 bases between. CDR1 is SEHNR, CDR2 FQNEAQ, per germline (reference sequence). CDR3 size: 16 residues. Broader study findings: The sample set comprised mostly white British donors with more females, and clonal diversity was possibly underestimated. Only 5 or 6 people who got AZD1222 tested seropositive at baseline.

Clones were read by immunoSEQ multiplex PCR, and TCRdb kept only the in-frame ones, dropping some. The sample has more than 100,000 clones, 88% seen once. This chain uses TRBV7-9 with TRBJ1-2; D possibly corresponds to TRBD1 (5 bases). This specimen was peripheral blood, taken on day 0 of AZD1222 vaccination. The receptor was derived from an adult in good health. This CDR3 is CASSLRDGVRDYGYTF. The CDR3 nucleotides are TGTGCCAGCAGCTTACGGGACGGCGTGCGGGACTATGGCTACACCTTC.